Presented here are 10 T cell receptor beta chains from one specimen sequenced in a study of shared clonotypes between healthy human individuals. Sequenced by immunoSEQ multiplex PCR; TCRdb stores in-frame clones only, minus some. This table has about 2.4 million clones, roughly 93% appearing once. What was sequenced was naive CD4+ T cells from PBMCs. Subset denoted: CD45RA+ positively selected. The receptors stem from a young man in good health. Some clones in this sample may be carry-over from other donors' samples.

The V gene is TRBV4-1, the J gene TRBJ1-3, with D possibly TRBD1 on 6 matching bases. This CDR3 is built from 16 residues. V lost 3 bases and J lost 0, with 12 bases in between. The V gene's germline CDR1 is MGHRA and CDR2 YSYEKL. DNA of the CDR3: TGCGCCAGCAGCCAGATTACAGGGATCTCTGGAAACACCATATATTTT. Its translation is CASSQITGISGNTIYF.

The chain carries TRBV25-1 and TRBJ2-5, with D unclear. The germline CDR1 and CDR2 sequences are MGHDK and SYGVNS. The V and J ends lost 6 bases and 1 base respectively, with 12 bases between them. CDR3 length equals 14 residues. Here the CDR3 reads CASSQLDPQETQYF. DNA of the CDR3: TGTGCCAGCAGCCAATTGGACCCCCAAGAGACCCAGTACTTC.

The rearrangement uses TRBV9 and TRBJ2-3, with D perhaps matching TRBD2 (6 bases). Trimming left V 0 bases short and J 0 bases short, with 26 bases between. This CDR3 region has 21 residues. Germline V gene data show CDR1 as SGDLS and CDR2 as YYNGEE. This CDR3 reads CASSVAAGSRVWTTSTDTQYF. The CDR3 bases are TGTGCCAGCAGCGTAGCTGCGGGGAGCAGGGTTTGGACCACTAGCACAGATACGCAGTATTTT.

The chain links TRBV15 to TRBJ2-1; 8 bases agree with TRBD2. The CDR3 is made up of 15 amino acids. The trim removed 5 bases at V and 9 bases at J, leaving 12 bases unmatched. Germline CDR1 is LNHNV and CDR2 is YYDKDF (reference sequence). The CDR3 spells CATSPPASGSREQFF. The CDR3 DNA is TGTGCCACCAGCCCCCCGGCTAGCGGGTCTCGTGAGCAGTTCTTC.

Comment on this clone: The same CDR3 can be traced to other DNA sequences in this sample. The CDR3 bases are TGTGCCAGCAGCCAAGTCGGTAACACCATATATTTT. Amino acids: CASSQVGNTIYF. The chain couples TRBV14 to TRBJ1-3; the D is unclear. CDR1 is SGHDN and CDR2 is FVKESK in the germline V gene. With 1 base removed from V and 7 bases from J, the gap between germline ends came to 5 bases. CDR3 length equals 12 residues.

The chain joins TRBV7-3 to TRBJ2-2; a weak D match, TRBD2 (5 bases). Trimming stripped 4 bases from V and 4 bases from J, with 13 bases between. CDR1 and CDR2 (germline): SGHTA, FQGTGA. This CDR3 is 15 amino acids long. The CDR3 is CASSSTRGGTGELFF. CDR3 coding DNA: TGTGCCAGCAGCTCCACCCGGGGTGGCACCGGGGAGCTGTTTTTT. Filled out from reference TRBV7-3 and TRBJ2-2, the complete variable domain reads GAGVSQTPSNKVTEKGKYVELRCDPISGHTALYWYRQSLGQGPEFLIYFQGTGAADDSGLPNDRFFAVRPEGSVSTLKIQRTERGDSAVYLCASSSTRGGTGELFFGEGSRLTVL.

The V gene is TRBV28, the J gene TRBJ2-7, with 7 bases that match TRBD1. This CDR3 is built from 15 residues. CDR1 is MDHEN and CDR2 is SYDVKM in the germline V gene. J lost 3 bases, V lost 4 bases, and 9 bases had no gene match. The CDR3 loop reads CASSSPNRGFYEQYF. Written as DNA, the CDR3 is TGTGCCAGCAGTTCCCCAAACAGGGGTTTCTACGAGCAGTACTTC.

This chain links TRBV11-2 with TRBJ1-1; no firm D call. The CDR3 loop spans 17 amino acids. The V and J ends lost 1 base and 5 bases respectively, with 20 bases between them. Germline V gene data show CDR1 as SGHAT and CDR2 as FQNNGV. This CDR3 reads CASSLVQPGLSWTEAFF. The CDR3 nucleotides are TGTGCCAGCAGCTTAGTACAGCCAGGTTTGAGTTGGACTGAAGCTTTCTTT. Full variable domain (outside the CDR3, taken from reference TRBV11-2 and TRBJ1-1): EAGVAQSPRYKIIEKRQSVAFWCNPISGHATLYWYQQILGQGPKLLIQFQNNGVVDDSQLPKDRFSAERLKGVDSTLKIQPAKLEDSAVYLCASSLVQPGLSWTEAFFGQGTRLTVV.

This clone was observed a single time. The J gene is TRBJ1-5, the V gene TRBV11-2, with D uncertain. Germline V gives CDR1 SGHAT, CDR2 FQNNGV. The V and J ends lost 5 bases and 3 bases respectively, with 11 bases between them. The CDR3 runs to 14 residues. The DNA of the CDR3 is TGTGCCAGCAGCCGGGAATCCGTCAATCAGCCCCAGCATTTT. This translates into CASSRESVNQPQHF.

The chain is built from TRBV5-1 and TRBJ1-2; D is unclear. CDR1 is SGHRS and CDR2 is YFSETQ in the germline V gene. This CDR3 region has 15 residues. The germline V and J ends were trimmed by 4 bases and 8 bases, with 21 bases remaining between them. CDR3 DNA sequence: TGCGCCAGCAGCCAGACGCCTATCCCAACGGGAGGCTACACCTTC. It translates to CASSQTPIPTGGYTF.